The 27 T cell receptor beta chains below come from one sample, sequenced in a study of shared clonotypes between healthy human individuals. Generated by immunoSEQ multiplex PCR, the TCRdb table keeps only in-frame clones and is missing some. This sample has a few million clones, with 80% to 95% found just once. The specimen was naive CD4+ T cells from PBMCs. Subset reported: CD45RA+ positively selected. The receptor source for this set is a man aged 18 to 35 in good health. Some clones in this sample may be carry-over from other donors' samples.

The chain employs TRBV6-1 and TRBJ2-3; 7 bases fit TRBD2. Germline assignment: CDR1 MNHNS and CDR2 SASEGT. CDR3 length equals 12 residues. The J segment lost 3 bases and the V segment lost 8 bases, leaving 2 bases of the junction unmatched. DNA for the CDR3: TGTGCCAGCGGGACTATAACAGATACGCAGTATTTT. Translating gives CASGTITDTQYF.

Concerning this clone: Other DNA sequences in the same sample also yield this CDR3. This chain joins TRBV5-1 and TRBJ1-3, with D uncertain. This CDR3 is built from 12 residues. Germline V gene sequence: CDR1 SGHRS, CDR2 YFSETQ. Between the trimmed V and J ends, which lost 3 bases and 2 bases, there was a span of 3 bases. The CDR3 spells CASSSPGNTIYF. The CDR3 DNA follows: TGCGCCAGCAGCTCCCCTGGAAACACCATATATTTT.

J is TRBJ2-7 and V is TRBV21-1; the D call of TRBD1 is as the table states it, not checked on the DNA. TRBV21-1 is a known pseudogene. This CDR3 has 13 residues. In nucleotides, the CDR3 is TGTGCCAGCGGCGGGACAGGGATCTACGAGCAGTACTTC. Translated, it gives CASGGTGIYEQYF.

J is TRBJ1-2 and V is TRBV4-2; perhaps TRBD1 as D (5 bases). The CDR3 contains 15 residues. Trimming removed 4 bases from V and 0 bases from J, with 12 bases in between. Germline V gene sequence: CDR1 LGHNA, CDR2 YNFKEQ. CDR3 amino acids: CASSLTGYPNYGYTF. Here the CDR3 DNA reads TGTGCCAGCAGCCTTACAGGCTATCCTAACTATGGCTACACCTTC.

The chain recombines TRBV7-2 with TRBJ2-7; D unresolved. The CDR3 loop spans 13 amino acids. Trimming took off 5 bases at V and 6 bases at J, with 14 bases between the two ends. Germline V CDR1 and CDR2: SGHTA, FQGNSA. This chain's CDR3 is CASSNPALTEQYF. CDR3 DNA sequence: TGTGCCAGCAGCAACCCCGCACTAACCGAGCAGTACTTC.

The chain links TRBV7-9 to TRBJ2-1, with D perhaps being TRBD1 or TRBD2 (5 bases each). This CDR3 comprises 11 residues. The V gene's germline CDR1 is SEHNR and CDR2 FQNEAQ (reference sequence). Deletions cut 1 base from V and 15 bases from J, with 10 bases between. For the CDR3, the DNA is TGTGCCAGCAGCTTAGGGGACGGGCGGTTCTTC. This codes for CASSLGDGRFF.

This sequence joins TRBV6-5 and TRBJ1-2; D uncertain. V lost 2 bases to trimming and J lost 6 bases, with 10 bases between them. This CDR3 spans 13 amino acids. Germline CDR1 is MNHEY and CDR2 is SVGAGI. CDR3 loop: CASSYGETDGYTF. CDR3 in DNA: TGTGCCAGCAGTTACGGGGAAACGGATGGCTACACCTTC.

This clone was detected once. This chain uses TRBV9 with TRBJ2-7; TRBD2 matches at 11 bases. The CDR3 loop spans 14 amino acids. With V trimmed by 3 bases and J by 5 bases, 4 bases remained unmatched. Germline loops: CDR1 SGDLS, CDR2 YYNGEE. CDR3 DNA sequence: TGTGCCAGCAGCGCGGGACTAGCGGTCGACGAGCAGTACTTC. It specifies CASSAGLAVDEQYF.

The genes are TRBV9 and TRBJ1-1; perhaps TRBD1 as D (5 bases). Germline CDR1 reads SGDLS; CDR2 reads YYNGEE. There are 16 residues in the CDR3. Trimming pared 0 bases from V and 0 bases from J, leaving 12 bases between. The CDR3 region is CASSVDVGAMNTEAFF. The CDR3 DNA follows: TGTGCCAGCAGCGTAGATGTCGGGGCGATGAACACTGAAGCTTTCTTT.

The V gene is TRBV5-1, the J gene TRBJ2-7, with D maybe TRBD2 (5 bases). Per germline, CDR1 SGHRS and CDR2 YFSETQ. Trimming removed 5 bases from V and 6 bases from J, with 15 bases in between. CDR3 length: 13 amino acids. CDR3 in amino acids: CASSLTIAREQYF. The CDR3 DNA reads TGCGCCAGCAGTCTGACTATAGCCCGCGAGCAGTACTTC.

The CDR3 is CASSPGVGQRRSGNTIYF. CDR3 in DNA: TGTGCCAGCTCACCGGGAGTTGGGCAACGAAGATCTGGAAACACCATATATTTT. This chain joins TRBV18 and TRBJ1-3; no clear D gene. The ends were cut back, 3 bases at V and 1 base at J, with 19 bases in the middle. The CDR3 sequence is 18 residues long. Germline V lookup: CDR1 KGHSH, CDR2 LQKENI.

The J gene is TRBJ2-7, the V gene TRBV10-2; 10 positions agree with TRBD2. The ends lost 5 bases at V and 2 bases at J; junction bases unmatched: 6. CDR3 size: 15 residues. Germline CDR1 WSHSY, CDR2 SAAADI. CDR3 bases: TGCGCCAGCAGTTCCGGAGCGGGAGGGACCTACGAGCAGTACTTC. Its translation: CASSSGAGGTYEQYF.

The V gene is TRBV4-3, the J gene TRBJ1-2; 10 nucleotides agree with TRBD1. This CDR3 is 14 amino acids long. V lost 3 bases and J lost 4; bases outside the gene matches: 2. Germline V gene data show CDR1 as LGHNA and CDR2 as YSLEER. CDR3 sequence: CASSHRTGGYGYTF. In DNA form, the CDR3 reads TGCGCCAGCAGCCACCGGACAGGGGGCTATGGCTACACCTTC.

This sequence joins TRBV7-2 and TRBJ2-7; 9 nucleotides agree with TRBD2. CDR1 is SGHTA, CDR2 FQGNSA, per germline. J lost 3 bases, V lost 2 bases, and 5 bases had no gene match. CDR3 size: 15 residues. Here the CDR3 reads CASSLTSGRYYEQYF. The CDR3 bases are TGTGCCAGCAGCTTAACGAGCGGGAGGTACTACGAGCAGTACTTC.

The chain carries TRBV5-4 and TRBJ2-7, with 7 nucleotides matching TRBD1. The CDR3 totals 15 residues. Germline V gene data show CDR1 as SGHNT and CDR2 as YYREEE (reference sequence). The V gene end was trimmed by 0 bases and the J gene end by 0 bases; junction bases not matched to a gene: 3. The CDR3 bases are TGTGCCAGCAGCTTGGGAGGGACAGTCTCCTACGAGCAGTACTTC. Amino acids: CASSLGGTVSYEQYF.

The genes are TRBV11-2 and TRBJ2-1; TRBD2 might be the D (6 bases). Germline lookup yields CDR1 SGHAT and CDR2 FQNNGV. The V end was cut by 4 bases, the J end by 12 bases, with 19 bases between. The CDR3 has 14 residues. CDR3 residues: CASSSLGGQSVQFF. The CDR3 DNA follows: TGTGCCAGCAGCTCCCTGGGGGGTCAAAGCGTGCAGTTCTTC.

The chain has TRBV28 and TRBJ2-7, with a possible D match to TRBD1 (6 bases). Trimming took 10 bases from V and 3 from J, leaving 13 bases between them. The CDR3 totals 12 residues. Germline V gives CDR1 MDHEN, CDR2 SYDVKM. CDR3 protein: CATYRVRYEQYF. The DNA of the CDR3 is TGTGCCACTTACAGGGTTCGCTACGAGCAGTACTTC.

J is TRBJ1-1 and V is TRBV11-2; no clear D. This CDR3 spans 16 amino acids. V was cut by 5 bases and J by 1 base, with 17 bases left in between. The V gene's germline CDR1 is SGHAT and CDR2 FQNNGV. The CDR3 reads CASSPDYAPSNTEAFF. The CDR3 nucleotides read TGTGCCAGCAGCCCCGACTACGCTCCCTCGAACACTGAAGCTTTCTTT.

The chain combines TRBV7-3 with TRBJ2-3; D possibly corresponds to TRBD2 (6 bases). The CDR3 covers 17 residues. Trimming took off 5 bases at V and 2 bases at J, with 20 bases between the two ends. Germline V lookup: CDR1 SGHTA, CDR2 FQGTGA. CDR3 coding DNA: TGTGCCAGCAGCCTAAACCCCCCCGGGAGCGCCACAGATACGCAGTATTTT. It is translated as CASSLNPPGSATDTQYF.

This clone came up once. This sequence joins TRBV19 and TRBJ2-7, with 13 nucleotides matching TRBD2. The germline V gene encodes CDR1 LNHDA and CDR2 SQIVND (reference sequence). CDR3 length: 14 residues. Germline trimming cut 5 bases from V and 4 bases from J; bases unmatched to any gene: 2. The chain's CDR3 is CASSQTSGRYEQYF. The CDR3 coding sequence is TGTGCCAGTAGTCAGACTAGCGGGAGGTACGAGCAGTACTTC. Complete variable domain (other parts from reference TRBV19 and TRBJ2-7): DGGITQSPKYLFRKEGQNVTLSCEQNLNHDAMYWYRQDPGQGLRLIYYSQIVNDFQKGDIAEGYSVSREKKESFPLTVTSAQKNPTAFYLCASSQTSGRYEQYFGPGTRLTVT.

Only one count was recorded for this clone. DNA for the CDR3: TGTGCCAGCTCACCCTTGGGACAGGGGATCACAGATACGCAGTATTTT. Translation gives CASSPLGQGITDTQYF. The chain links TRBV18 to TRBJ2-3, with 10 bases that match TRBD1. The germline V gene encodes CDR1 KGHSH and CDR2 LQKENI. The CDR3 spans 16 residues. Trimming cost V 3 bases and J 2 bases; bases outside gene matches: 5.

This clone turned up a few times. V usage is TRBV18 and J usage is TRBJ1-5, with unresolved D. The CDR3 is 15 amino acids. The V end was cut by 0 bases, the J end by 3 bases, with 9 bases between. Germline loops: CDR1 KGHSH, CDR2 LQKENI. The CDR3 loop is CASSPPHSTNQPQHF. The DNA for the CDR3 is TGTGCCAGCTCACCACCGCACTCTACCAATCAGCCCCAGCATTTT.

In DNA, the CDR3 is TGTGCCAGCAGCCTCCCGACGGGACCCCGTCGTGGCTACACCTTC. Protein: CASSLPTGPRRGYTF. The chain combines TRBV5-4 with TRBJ1-2; a possible D gene is TRBD1 (5 bases). CDR3 length: 15 amino acids. V was clipped by 4 bases and J by 7 bases, with 20 bases between them. CDR1 and CDR2 (germline): SGHNT, YYREEE (reference sequence).

The gene calls are TRBV7-6 and TRBJ2-3; 9 bases match TRBD2. Trimming took 1 base from V and 6 from J; bases not matched to a gene: 11. CDR3 length equals 17 residues. Germline lookup yields CDR1 SGHVS and CDR2 FNYEAQ. CDR3 DNA sequence: TGTGCCAGCAGCTTAGAAGGGTTTGGGACTAGCTTTGATACGCAGTATTTT. Protein product: CASSLEGFGTSFDTQYF.

The rearrangement uses TRBV5-1 and TRBJ2-1, with TRBD2 matching 9 bases. Unmatched junction bases numbered 8, after V lost 3 bases and J lost 7 bases. The CDR3 is made up of 15 amino acids. CDR1 SGHRS and CDR2 YFSETQ come from the germline V gene. The CDR3 DNA reads as TGCGCCAGCAGCTGGGCGGGACTAGCAGGTAATGAGCAGTTCTTC. Its protein is CASSWAGLAGNEQFF.

The chain uses TRBV4-3 and TRBJ2-1, with TRBD2 matching over 8 bases. The V gene's germline CDR1 is LGHNA and CDR2 YSLEER. V lost 0 bases and J lost 6; bases outside the gene matches: 7. CDR3 length: 16 amino acids. The DNA for the CDR3 is TGCGCCAGCAGCCAAGATGGGACTAGGGGGATCAATGAGCAGTTCTTC. It encodes CASSQDGTRGINEQFF.

Turning to this clone: Different DNA sequences within this sample yield the same CDR3. The rearrangement links TRBV20-1 to TRBJ2-3; D unclear. V dropped 6 bases and J dropped 0 bases, with 4 bases sitting between them. Germline V lookup: CDR1 DFQATT, CDR2 SNEGSKA (reference sequence). The CDR3 spans 11 residues. CDR3 sequence: CSARSTDTQYF. The CDR3 bases are TGCAGTGCCAGGAGCACAGATACGCAGTATTTT.